The text below deals with one T cell receptor beta chain. Its antigen is not known. CDR3 size: 14 residues. Germline assignment: CDR1 LNHDA and CDR2 SQIVND (reference sequence). V lost 9 bases and J lost 6; bases outside the gene matches: 11. The table came from immunoSEQ multiplex PCR; TCRdb's copy has only in-frame clones and leaves some out. Of 86,000 or so clones listed, around nine tenths are singletons. The sample comes from a study of T cell responses to AZD1222 COVID-19 vaccine. Overall study findings and caveats: Mapped onto spike, vaccine-associated CD4 TCRs spanned it and were dominant at 160-218 and 743-854.

The sample consisted of peripheral blood, taken 28 days after the second AZD1222 dose. The genes are TRBV19 and TRBJ1-5; 7 bases align to TRBD1. The source is an adult who received the AZD1222 COVID-19 vaccine. CDR3 protein: CASATEGAVQPQHF. The CDR3 region has the DNA TGTGCCAGCGCGACCGAGGGGGCGGTTCAGCCCCAGCATTTT.